These 7 T cell receptor beta chains were sequenced from one sample in a study of regulatory T cells in long-lasting Graves disease. Time point here: persistent/refractory GD, antithyroid drugs over 5 years with positive TRAb. Generation of the TCR library employed RNA extracted from PBMCs. Building of the TCR beta libraries involved iRepertoire HTBI primers and Arm-PCR of CDR3 regions. Each CDR3 protein gets one entry after TCRdb re-called the multiplex PCR reads with MiXCR. The sample carries about 430,000 distinct CDR3 sequences, under 25% recorded once. This sample comprised peripheral blood mononuclear cells (PBMCs), obtained when the disease was refractory, from a patient treated with antithyroid drugs. The receptor set was obtained from a female donor with Graves disease.

This clonotype was counted ten times or more. The chain carries TRBV10-3 and TRBJ2-5; a possible D gene is TRBD1 (5 bases). Germline V gene data show CDR1 as ENHRY and CDR2 as SYGVKD. This CDR3 has 14 residues. The V end lost 3 bases, the J end lost 5 bases, and 13 bases lay between the germline ends. The CDR3 region has the DNA TGTGCCATCAGTGATAGTCGTGGGGCGGAGACCCAGTACTTC. This translates into CAISDSRGAETQYF.

Many counts were recorded for this clonotype. The V call is TRBV6-1, the J call TRBJ2-5; D call uncertain. The V end was cut by 4 bases, the J end by 5 bases, with 8 bases between. The CDR3 is 12 residues long. The germline gives CDR1 MNHNS, CDR2 SASEGT. CDR3 in amino acids: CASSAVRETQYF. CDR3 in DNA: TGTGCCAGCAGTGCGGTGAGGGAGACCCAGTACTTC.

This clonotype was seen many times. The V call is TRBV30, the J call TRBJ2-7; TRBD2 might be the D (5 bases). The germline V gene has CDR1 GTSNPN and CDR2 SVGIG (reference sequence). The V and J ends lost 3 bases and 2 bases respectively, with 11 bases between them. This CDR3 has 13 amino acids. The CDR3 loop reads CAWSGENTYEQYF. As DNA, the CDR3 is TGTGCCTGGAGCGGGGAAAACACCTACGAGCAGTACTTC.

This clonotype appeared many times. The chain carries TRBV2 and TRBJ2-2; D is possibly TRBD1 (6 bases). The V gene's germline CDR1 is SNHLY and CDR2 FYNNEI. The CDR3 contains 16 residues. The V gene lost 10 bases and the J gene lost 3 bases, with 21 bases spanning the gap. The CDR3 nucleotides are TGTGCCATCCCTATCCTCAGGGGAGTCCACACCGGGGAGCTGTTTTTT. Translating gives CAIPILRGVHTGELFF.

Only a few counts were recorded for this clonotype. The chain uses TRBV27 and TRBJ1-5, with a possible D match to TRBD1 (6 bases). Trimming removed 4 bases from V and 1 base from J, with 11 bases in between. CDR1 and CDR2 from the germline V gene are MNHEY and SMNVEV (reference sequence). CDR3 size: 15 residues. The CDR3 sequence: CASSYQQGSNQPQHF. In DNA form, the CDR3 reads TGTGCCAGCAGTTATCAACAGGGAAGCAATCAGCCCCAGCATTTT.

The sample holds a few counts of this clonotype. The V call is TRBV19, the J call TRBJ1-5; D remains ambiguous. Trimming pared 3 bases from V and 0 bases from J, leaving 9 bases between. The CDR3 sequence is 15 residues long. Germline CDR1 is LNHDA and CDR2 is SQIVND (reference sequence). The CDR3 region is CASSITGISNQPQHF. CDR3 bases: TGTGCCAGTAGTATTACCGGGATTAGCAATCAGCCCCAGCATTTT.

This clonotype was found a few times. The chain links TRBV29-1 to TRBJ2-7; D not certain. The CDR3 extends over 13 amino acids. V was trimmed by 7 bases and J by 2 bases, leaving 15 bases between them. Germline V gene data show CDR1 as SQVTM and CDR2 as ANQGSEA. CDR3 sequence: CSALKPGAYEQYF. The CDR3 DNA sequence: TGCAGCGCCCTAAAACCTGGGGCCTACGAGCAGTACTTC.